This TCR beta chain was recovered during a study of early T cells in non-severe SARS-CoV-2 infection. Study information: The authors sequenced bulk RNA from unsorted whole blood, leaving chains unpaired.

With V trimmed by 6 bases and J by 10 bases, 15 bases remained unmatched. CDR3 size: 17 residues. Germline loops: CDR1 DFQATT, CDR2 SNEGSKA (reference sequence). This clonotype was detected ten times or more. Individual cDNA molecules each received unique molecular identifiers attached to them. Each CDR3 protein gets one entry after TCRdb re-called the 5' RACE reads with MiXCR. The sample has about 70,000 distinct CDR3 sequences, under 15% seen once; the top ten hold 1.3%. The sequenced material came from whole blood. The origin of this receptor is an adult who was a healthcare worker with PCR-confirmed SARS-CoV-2 infection or an uninfected control (not recorded which). This rearrangement joins TRBV20-1 to TRBJ2-1, with 16 bases aligning to TRBD2. CDR3 protein: CSAGPVGLAGGPGEQFF. For the CDR3, the DNA is TGCAGTGCCGGCCCAGTGGGACTAGCGGGGGGGCCTGGGGAGCAGTTCTTC.